The 18 T cell receptor beta chains below were found in one sample sequenced in a study of T cell repertoires in cytomegalovirus infection. Each CDR3 protein is one row after TCRdb ran MiXCR on the reads. Among approximately 270,000 distinct CDR3 sequences, roughly a fifth were seen once, and the ten largest hold roughly 19%. No antigens are known for them. Here the sequenced sample was cultured PBMCs, taken from culture after CMV antigen stimulation. The receptors were sampled from a human donor in good health (CMV status not recorded). Some clones in this sample may be carry-over from other donors' samples.

The J gene is TRBJ2-1, the V gene TRBV6-8; 13 positions agree with TRBD2. The V gene end was trimmed by 0 bases and the J gene end by 5 bases; junction bases not matched to a gene: 7. The CDR3 length is 18 residues. Germline lookup yields CDR1 MNHGY and CDR2 SAAAGT. DNA for the CDR3: TGTGCCAGCAGTTACTCGGACACTAGCGGGAGGGCCGACAATGAGCAGTTCTTC. This gives the protein CASSYSDTSGRADNEQFF.

This clonotype appeared many times. The J gene is TRBJ2-7, the V gene TRBV27; D uncertain. The CDR3 spans 15 residues. Trimming left V 3 bases short and J 5 bases short, with 17 bases between. Germline V gene sequence: CDR1 MNHEY, CDR2 SMNVEV (reference sequence). This chain's CDR3 is CASSFSLQDVDEQYF. DNA for the CDR3: TGTGCCAGCAGTTTTTCCCTCCAGGACGTCGACGAGCAGTACTTC.

This clonotype has a count of ten or more. The rearrangement joins TRBV5-4 to TRBJ2-7, with 9 nucleotides matching TRBD2. CDR3 length: 14 amino acids. Germline trimming cut 5 bases from V and 6 bases from J; bases unmatched to any gene: 9. Looked up from germline, CDR1 is SGHNT and CDR2 is YYREEE (reference sequence). CDR3 sequence: CASRRASGTLEQYV. The CDR3 nucleotides are TGTGCCAGCAGGCGGGCTAGCGGGACGCTCGAGCAGTACGTC.

The sample holds many counts of this clonotype. This sequence joins TRBV7-2 and TRBJ2-1, with 12 positions matching TRBD2. The V and J ends lost 5 bases and 7 bases, in that order; junction bases with no gene match: 3. The CDR3 runs to 14 residues. The V gene's germline CDR1 is SGHTA and CDR2 FQGNSA. Here the CDR3 reads CASSPSGRGNEQFF. CDR3 nucleotide sequence: TGTGCCAGCAGCCCTAGCGGGAGGGGGAATGAGCAGTTCTTC.

The chain employs TRBV20-1 and TRBJ1-1, with TRBD1 matching 7 bases. Unmatched junction bases numbered 1, after V lost 0 bases and J lost 0 bases. CDR1 DFQATT and CDR2 SNEGSKA come from the germline V gene (reference sequence). The CDR3 is 14 residues long. CDR3 sequence (DNA): TGCAGTGCTAGAGATGACAGGGTGAACACTGAAGCTTTCTTT. It yields the protein CSARDDRVNTEAFF.

The sample holds many counts of this clonotype. The chain is built from TRBV7-2 and TRBJ2-3; D call uncertain. CDR1 and CDR2 (germline): SGHTA, FQGNSA. Deletions cut 11 bases from V and 4 bases from J, with 19 bases between. CDR3 size: 14 residues. In nucleotides, the CDR3 is TGTGCCGGAGCCCAACGGCCCCAAGCAGATACGCAGTATTTT. Protein: CAGAQRPQADTQYF.

This clonotype was picked up a small number of times. V usage is TRBV5-4 and J usage is TRBJ2-3; D might be TRBD1 (5 bases). There are 13 residues in the CDR3. Germline V gene lookup returns CDR1 SGHNT and CDR2 YYREEE (reference sequence). V gave up 5 bases and J gave up 4 bases, with 11 bases separating them. Here the CDR3 reads CASREQGSDTQYF. The CDR3 DNA is TGTGCCAGCAGGGAGCAGGGTTCAGATACGCAGTATTTT.

This clonotype was detected ten times or more. The chain links TRBV7-2 to TRBJ2-5; D possibly uses TRBD1 or TRBD2 (7 bases each). The CDR3 sequence is 14 residues long. V shed 5 bases and J shed 4 bases, with 14 bases lying between them. CDR1 and CDR2 from the germline V gene are SGHTA and FQGNSA. CDR3 sequence (DNA): TGTGCCAGCAGCCCCCAGGGGGGGCGAGAGACCCAGTACTTC. Translating it yields CASSPQGGRETQYF. Supplemented by reference TRBV7-2 and TRBJ2-5, the full variable domain reads GAGVSQSPSNKVTEKGKDVELRCDPISGHTALYWYRQSLGQGLEFLIYFQGNSAPDKSGLPSDRFSAERTGGSVSTLTIQRTQQEDSAVYLCASSPQGGRETQYFGPGTRLLVL.

This clonotype has a count of ten or more. The rearrangement links TRBV12-3 or TRBV12-4 to TRBJ1-5; D possibly corresponds to TRBD1 (6 bases). The CDR3 spans 13 residues. The germline V and J ends were trimmed by 5 bases and 3 bases, with 8 bases remaining between them. CDR3 protein: CASSGQINQPQHF. In DNA, the CDR3 is TGTGCCAGCAGTGGACAGATCAATCAGCCCCAGCATTTT.

This clonotype was observed a few times. V usage is TRBV4-1 and J usage is TRBJ1-1; 7 bases line up with TRBD1. Germline trimming cut 3 bases from V and 0 bases from J; bases unmatched to any gene: 7. Germline CDR1 MGHRA, CDR2 YSYEKL. The CDR3 extends over 16 amino acids. The CDR3 DNA reads TGCGCCAGCAGCCATGAAACGGGACAGATGAACACTGAAGCTTTCTTT. It translates to CASSHETGQMNTEAFF.

The CDR3 loop is CASSSKVEQFF. In DNA form, the CDR3 reads TGTGCCAGCAGCTCCAAGGTTGAGCAGTTCTTC. The chain joins TRBV7-2 to TRBJ2-1; D remains ambiguous. The length of the CDR3 is 11 residues. CDR1 and CDR2 (germline): SGHTA, FQGNSA. Trimming took 4 bases from V and 9 from J, leaving 7 bases between them.

This clonotype occurred many times. The CDR3 is CASSPPPGRAPYGYTF. The CDR3 region has the DNA TGTGCCAGCAGCCCACCCCCGGGACGGGCGCCTTATGGCTACACCTTC. The V and J genes are TRBV28 and TRBJ1-2; weak D call: TRBD1 (5 bases). Trimming shortened V by 6 bases and J by 5 bases, and 22 bases separated the two germline ends. Germline CDR1 and CDR2: MDHEN and SYDVKM. The CDR3 is 16 residues long.

This clonotype was counted at least ten times. The V gene is TRBV7-2, the J gene TRBJ2-3; TRBD2 matches 8 bases. Germline V lookup: CDR1 SGHTA, CDR2 FQGNSA. The CDR3 extends over 15 amino acids. Trimming at V came to 3 bases and at J to 7 bases, leaving 9 bases not matched to a gene. Here the CDR3 DNA reads TGTGCCAGCAGCTTTTCCAGCGGGAGTGGAAATACGCAGTATTTT. Translating it yields CASSFSSGSGNTQYF.

The table lists this clonotype with many counts. The chain uses TRBV7-2 and TRBJ1-3; 9 bases align to TRBD1. V gave up 2 bases and J gave up 14 bases; unmatched junction bases: 13. The CDR3 is made up of 15 amino acids. Germline CDR1 and CDR2: SGHTA and FQGNSA. CDR3: CASSLRGTGPPTLYF. The CDR3 DNA is TGTGCCAGCAGCTTACGTGGGACAGGGCCACCAACTTTATATTTT. Combining the CDR3 with reference TRBV7-2 and TRBJ1-3 gives the whole variable domain GAGVSQSPSNKVTEKGKDVELRCDPISGHTALYWYRQSLGQGLEFLIYFQGNSAPDKSGLPSDRFSAERTGGSVSTLTIQRTQQEDSAVYLCASSLRGTGPPTLYFGEGSWLTVV.

This clonotype was seen ten or more times. The rearrangement links TRBV7-9 to TRBJ1-6; 7 bases agree with TRBD1. CDR3 length: 14 residues. Germline-derived CDR1 and CDR2 are SEHNR and FQNEAQ (reference sequence). The V and J ends lost 4 bases and 5 bases, in that order; junction bases with no gene match: 2. CDR3 coding DNA: TGTGCCAGCAGCTCCACAGGGGATAATTCACCCCTCCACTTT. This encodes CASSSTGDNSPLHF.

This clonotype was detected many times. CDR3 amino acids: CASSLLVHPGELFF. The CDR3 bases are TGTGCCAGCAGCTTACTAGTCCATCCCGGGGAGCTGTTTTTT. J is TRBJ2-2 and V is TRBV7-2; the D is unclear. The CDR3 runs to 14 residues. CDR1 and CDR2 from the germline V gene are SGHTA and FQGNSA. The V and J ends lost 2 bases and 6 bases respectively, with 10 bases between them.

The CDR3 nucleotides are TGTGCCAGCAGTTTAGTAGATAGCGGGAACGAGCAGTACTTC. Translating it yields CASSLVDSGNEQYF. The chain joins TRBV12-3 or TRBV12-4 to TRBJ2-7; 8 bases align to TRBD2. This CDR3 region has 14 residues. V was clipped by 1 base and J by 5 bases; unmatched bases: 4.

The CDR3 DNA reads TGTGCCAGCAGCAGGGAGGGTAGCACTGAAGCTTTCTTT. Its protein product is CASSREGSTEAFF. The rearrangement uses TRBV2 and TRBJ1-1, with D maybe TRBD1 (5 bases). Germline loops: CDR1 SNHLY, CDR2 FYNNEI. The V end lost 6 bases, the J end lost 4 bases, and 12 bases lay between the germline ends. CDR3 length: 13 amino acids. The complete variable domain, with remaining parts taken from reference TRBV2 and TRBJ1-1, reads EPEVTQTPSHQVTQMGQEVILRCVPISNHLYFYWYRQILGQKVEFLVSFYNNEISEKSEIFDDQFSVERPDGSNFTLKIRSTKLEDSAMYFCASSREGSTEAFFGQGTRLTVV.